The 2 T cell receptor beta chains below all came from one sample that was sequenced in a study of metastatic and nonmetastatic thyroid tumors. Thyroid surgery was performed in patients who had received no treatment beforehand. Using MiXCR, TCRdb re-called clones from the PCR reads. The sample has 60,000 or so clones, under 5% seen once. The sequenced sample was blood. The receptors here all came from a female donor with papillary thyroid cancer or a benign thyroid nodule (not recorded which). Some clones in this sample may be carry-over from other donors' samples.

Comment on this clone: An end of the junction does not agree with germline; a read error may underlie this. The V gene is TRBV24-1, the J gene TRBJ2-3; 12 bases are a match to TRBD2. Germline CDR1 and CDR2: KGHDR and SFDVKD. The length of the CDR3 is 17 residues. In nucleotides, the CDR3 is TGTGACACCAGCCTGGGGCTAGCGGGAGGGGTCACAGATACGCAGTATTTT. It translates to CDTSLGLAGGVTDTQYF.

There are many counts of this clone. The rearrangement uses TRBV12-3 or TRBV12-4 and TRBJ1-2, with D perhaps matching TRBD1 (5 bases). The CDR3 runs to 12 residues. Trimming took 5 bases from V and 5 from J, leaving 9 bases between them. This CDR3 reads CASSLEGYGYTF. The DNA of the CDR3 is TGTGCCAGCAGTCTAGAGGGGTATGGCTACACCTTC.